A selection of T cell receptor beta chains follows, all from one sample in a study of a mutant IDH1 vaccine in newly diagnosed glioma. The method was immunoSEQ multiplex PCR; TCRdb's version includes in-frame clones alone and lacks a portion of them. Of about 46,000 clones in the sample, just over 85% were seen once. The sequenced sample was PBMCs, obtained from a glioma patient treated with radiotherapy, temozolomide or both. Receptors were obtained from a man aged 35 to 55 with glioma. Both conserved end residues are part of each CDR3. D genes are given only for firm matches. Clone size, where shown, is once, few, many, or a class for clones that have expanded.

CASSLTRGSDTEAFF,TGTGCCAGCAGCTTAACAAGGGGGTCGGACACTGAAGCTTTCTTT,15,TRBJ1-1,-,TRBV7-3,-
CASREGHRNEKLFF,TGTGCCAGCAGAGAGGGACATCGCAATGAAAAACTGTTTTTT,14,TRBJ1-4,-,TRBV7-2,-
CASTGLAGASYEQYF,TGTGCCAGCACCGGACTAGCGGGAGCCTCCTACGAGCAGTACTTC,15,TRBJ2-7,TRBD2,TRBV2,few
CASSLELLAGNYEQYF,TGTGCCAGCAGCTTAGAGCTCCTAGCGGGAAACTACGAGCAGTACTTC,16,TRBJ2-7,TRBD2,TRBV7-2,-
CAISDGRANTEAFF,TGTGCCATCAGTGATGGCAGGGCGAACACTGAAGCTTTCTTT,14,TRBJ1-1,-,TRBV10-3,-
CASSLAGQGYGYTF,TGTGCCAGCAGCTTAGCGGGGCAGGGCTATGGCTACACCTTC,14,TRBJ1-2,-,TRBV7-9,-
CASSLGAATGTQYF,TGTGCCAGCAGCTTGGGTGCTGCCACTGGGACCCAGTACTTC,14,TRBJ2-5,-,TRBV5-6,-
CASSSSGGRAFF,TGTGCCAGCAGTTCATCCGGGGGGCGTGCTTTCTTT,12,TRBJ1-1,-,TRBV28,once
CASTPTVSSYEQYF,TGTGCCAGCACCCCTACTGTGAGCTCCTACGAGCAGTACTTC,14,TRBJ2-7,-,TRBV6-6,-
CASSSYEQYF,TGTGCCAGCAGCTCCTACGAGCAGTACTTC,10,TRBJ2-7,-,TRBV27,-
CASRSSWYTGELFF,TGTGCCAGCAGATCCAGCTGGTACACCGGGGAGCTGTTTTTT,14,TRBJ2-2,-,TRBV6-4,once
CASSVSTGVDGYTF,TGTGCCAGCAGCGTCTCGACAGGGGTCGATGGCTACACCTTC,14,TRBJ1-2,TRBD1,TRBV9,-
CASSPRPGRGGELFF,TGTGCCAGTAGTCCTCGACCGGGGAGGGGCGGGGAGCTGTTTTTT,15,TRBJ2-2,TRBD2,TRBV19,-
CSALGGRGTDTQYF,TGCAGCGCTCTTGGTGGCAGGGGCACAGATACGCAGTATTTT,14,TRBJ2-3,-,TRBV29-1,few
CASGTITNTGELFF,TGTGCCAGCGGGACAATTACGAACACCGGGGAGCTGTTTTTT,14,TRBJ2-2,-,TRBV9,once
CASSLPPGGDGYTF,TGTGCCAGCAGCTTGCCTCCAGGGGGCGATGGCTACACCTTC,14,TRBJ1-2,TRBD1,TRBV5-6,-
CASSLLGGTDTQYF,TGCGCCAGCAGCTTGCTAGGGGGCACAGATACGCAGTATTTT,14,TRBJ2-3,-,TRBV5-1,-
CASSRTSTTTDTQYF,TGTGCCAGCAGCAGGACTAGCACTACCACAGATACGCAGTATTTT,15,TRBJ2-3,TRBD2,TRBV7-3,-
CSVGLGGGYTF,TGCAGCGTTGGGTTGGGGGGTGGCTACACCTTC,11,TRBJ1-2,-,TRBV29-1,few
CASSYPRNQPQHF,TGTGCCAGCAGTTACCCCAGAAATCAGCCCCAGCATTTT,13,TRBJ1-5,-,TRBV6-6,-
CASSQAGDGYTF,TGCGCCAGCAGCCAAGCGGGGGATGGCTACACCTTC,12,TRBJ1-2,-,TRBV4-1,-
CASSQQGGGEQFF,TGTGCCAGCAGCCAACAGGGGGGAGGTGAGCAGTTCTTC,13,TRBJ2-1,TRBD1,TRBV7-2,-
CASSHATGTYYNEQFF,TGTGCCAGCAGCCATGCTACCGGGACTTACTACAATGAGCAGTTCTTC,16,TRBJ2-1,-,TRBV14,-
CASSLRLVSRGGELFF,TGTGCCAGCAGCTTACGACTAGTTTCTCGGGGCGGGGAGCTGTTTTTT,16,TRBJ2-2,-,TRBV7-2,-
CASSPRDPVGEKLFF,TGTGCCAGCTCACCCAGGGACCCTGTGGGGGAAAAACTGTTTTTT,15,TRBJ1-4,-,TRBV18,-